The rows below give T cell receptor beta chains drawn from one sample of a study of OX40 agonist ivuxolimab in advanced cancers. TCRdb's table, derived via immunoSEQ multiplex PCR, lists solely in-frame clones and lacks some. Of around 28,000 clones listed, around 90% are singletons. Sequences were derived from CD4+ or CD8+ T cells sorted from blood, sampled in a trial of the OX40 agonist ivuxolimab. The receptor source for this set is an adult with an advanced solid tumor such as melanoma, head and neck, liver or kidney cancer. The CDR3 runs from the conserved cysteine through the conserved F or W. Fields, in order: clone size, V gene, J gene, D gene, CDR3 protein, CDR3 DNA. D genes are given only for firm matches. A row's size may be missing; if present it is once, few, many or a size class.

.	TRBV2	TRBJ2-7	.	CASSGGTRTYEQYF	TGTGCCAGCAGTGGGGGGACACGGACCTACGAGCAGTACTTC
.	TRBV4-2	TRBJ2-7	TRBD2	CASRRLGAGGGYEQYF	TGTGCCAGCAGGCGTCTCGGTGCGGGAGGGGGCTACGAGCAGTACTTC
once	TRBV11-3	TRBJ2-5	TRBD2	CASSLGIAGAQETQYF	TGTGCCAGCAGCTTAGGAATAGCGGGAGCCCAAGAGACCCAGTACTTC
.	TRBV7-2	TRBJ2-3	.	CASSLAPVASNTQYF	TGTGCCAGCAGCTTAGCCCCGGTGGCTTCGAATACGCAGTATTTT
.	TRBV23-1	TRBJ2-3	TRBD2	CASSLQRDLWGRGTDTQYF	TGCGCCAGCAGCCTTCAAAGGGACCTCTGGGGGAGGGGCACAGATACGCAGTATTTT
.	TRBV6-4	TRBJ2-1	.	CASSPGTPGEQFF	TGTGCCAGCAGCCCCGGCACCCCCGGTGAGCAGTTCTTC
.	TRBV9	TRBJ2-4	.	CASSVGDLEQHIQYF	TGTGCCAGCAGCGTAGGAGATCTAGAACAACACATTCAGTACTTC
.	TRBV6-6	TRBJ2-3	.	CASSYFTDTQYF	TGTGCCAGCAGTTATTTCACAGATACGCAGTATTTT
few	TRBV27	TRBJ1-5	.	CASSLIGIQGDQPQHF	TGTGCCAGCAGTTTAATCGGGATTCAGGGTGATCAGCCCCAGCATTTT
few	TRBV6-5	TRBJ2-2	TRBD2	CASSLAGENTGELFF	TGTGCCAGCAGTTTAGCGGGAGAGAACACCGGGGAGCTGTTTTTT
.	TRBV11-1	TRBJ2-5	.	CASSRRSSKLETQYF	TGTGCCAGCAGCCGCCGCTCTAGCAAATTGGAGACCCAGTACTTC
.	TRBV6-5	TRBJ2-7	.	CASSYSKTVRDEQYF	TGTGCCAGCAGTTACTCTAAGACCGTACGGGACGAGCAGTACTTC
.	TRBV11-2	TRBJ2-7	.	CASSLGSSQYF	TGTGCCAGCAGCTTAGGGTCCTCGCAGTACTTC
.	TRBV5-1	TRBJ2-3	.	CASSSWGTDTQYF	TGCGCCAGCAGCTCCTGGGGGACAGATACGCAGTATTTT
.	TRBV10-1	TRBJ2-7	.	CASSRTPGRLVYEQYF	TGCGCCAGCAGCCGGACACCCGGGAGATTGGTCTACGAGCAGTACTTC
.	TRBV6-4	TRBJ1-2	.	CASSDSIMCRVQYGYTF	TGTGCCAGCAGTGACTCGATCATGTGCCGTGTCCAATATGGCTACACCTTC
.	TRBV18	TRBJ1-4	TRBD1	CASSPHPQGAQANEKLFF	TGTGCCAGCTCACCCCACCCCCAGGGGGCGCAAGCTAATGAAAAACTGTTTTTT
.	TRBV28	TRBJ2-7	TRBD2	CASPRGDEQYF	TGTGCCAGCCCCCGGGGGGACGAGCAGTACTTC
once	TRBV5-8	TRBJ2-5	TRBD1	CASSSGQGRETQYF	TGTGCCAGCAGCTCCGGACAGGGACGAGAGACCCAGTACTTC
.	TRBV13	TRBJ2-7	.	CASSLGPSYEQYF	TGTGCCAGCAGCTTGGGGCCCTCCTACGAGCAGTACTTC
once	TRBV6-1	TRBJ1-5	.	CASSRGGFGNQPQHF	TGTGCCAGCAGTAGGGGGGGCTTTGGCAATCAGCCCCAGCATTTT
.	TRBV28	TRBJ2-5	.	CASSHLAETQYF	TGTGCCAGCAGTCACCTTGCGGAGACCCAGTACTTC
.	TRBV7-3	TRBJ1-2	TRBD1	CASSGGQGLPNYGYTF	TGTGCCAGCAGCGGGGGACAGGGATTGCCTAACTATGGCTACACCTTC